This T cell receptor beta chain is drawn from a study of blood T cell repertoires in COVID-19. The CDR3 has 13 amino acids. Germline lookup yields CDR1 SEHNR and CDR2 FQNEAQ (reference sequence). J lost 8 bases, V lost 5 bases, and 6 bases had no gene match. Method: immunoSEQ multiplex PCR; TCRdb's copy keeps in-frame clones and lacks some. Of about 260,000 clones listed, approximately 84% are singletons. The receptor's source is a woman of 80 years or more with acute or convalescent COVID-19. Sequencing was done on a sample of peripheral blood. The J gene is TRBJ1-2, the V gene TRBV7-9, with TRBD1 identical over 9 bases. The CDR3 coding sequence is TGTGCCAGCAGCCTAGGACAGGGGATGGGCTACACCTTC. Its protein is CASSLGQGMGYTF.